By its share, the clone carrying this TCR beta chain is medium-sized. As yet, its antigen is unknown. Each CDR3 protein is one row after TCRdb ran MiXCR on the 5' RACE reads. The sample holds around 8,800 distinct CDR3 sequences, approximately 5% seen once. This sample was taken from a study of spatial heterogeneity in lung cancer. Study-wide points: One measure, the expanded intratumoral alpha and beta TCR count, tracked tumor mutation counts. Estimated coverage of tumor T cells was around 7.7% for alpha and approximately 13% for beta chains.

Time point specified: sample taken at primary tumor resection. Patients with untreated early-stage non-small cell lung cancer, numbering 72, were the donors. Unsorted tumor, nontumor lung tissue or cryopreserved PBMC supplied the whole RNA. The germline V gene has CDR1 MNHEY and CDR2 SVGAGI. The CDR3 runs 18 residues. The V end lost 4 bases, the J end lost 0 bases, and 18 bases lay between the germline ends. This specimen was lung tumor tissue, taken at surgery. J is TRBJ1-4 and V is TRBV6-5, with D maybe TRBD1 (5 bases). This clonotype originated in a female donor with early-stage non-small cell lung cancer. The CDR3 nucleotides are TGTGCCAGCAGTTCCGTCTTCGAGGGGATCGCAACTAATGAAAAACTGTTTTTT. The encoded protein is CASSSVFEGIATNEKLFF.